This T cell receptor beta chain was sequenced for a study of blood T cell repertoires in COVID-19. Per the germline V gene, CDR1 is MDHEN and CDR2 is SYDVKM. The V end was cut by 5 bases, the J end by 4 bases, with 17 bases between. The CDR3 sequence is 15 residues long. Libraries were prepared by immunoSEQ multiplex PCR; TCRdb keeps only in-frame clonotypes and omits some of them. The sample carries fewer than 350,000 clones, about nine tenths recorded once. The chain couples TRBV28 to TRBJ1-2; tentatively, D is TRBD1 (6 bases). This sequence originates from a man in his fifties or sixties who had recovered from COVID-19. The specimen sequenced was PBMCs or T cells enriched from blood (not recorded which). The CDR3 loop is CASSAEGVGFYGYTF. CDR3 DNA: TGTGCCAGCAGTGCCGAGGGGGTGGGTTTCTATGGCTACACCTTC.